This record covers a single T cell receptor (beta chain). Its antigen is as yet unknown. The sample belongs to a study of OX40 agonist ivuxolimab in advanced cancers. Study as a whole: Ivuxolimab, an agonist antibody against OX40 (CD134), was given to patients.

This CDR3 comprises 14 residues. The germline V gene has CDR1 MDHEN and CDR2 SYDVKM. V lost 8 bases to trimming and J lost 3 bases, with 17 bases between them. The data were produced by immunoSEQ multiplex PCR, yet TCRdb's version contains in-frame clones alone and is incomplete. The table has about 7,400 clones, roughly 87% seen once; the top ten hold 25% to 35%. Findings of the study overall: Average numbers of expanded clones were greater in CD8+ T cells than in CD4+. Among the lowest levels of clonal expansion were found in partial responders at 0.1-3.0 mg/kg. CD4+ and CD8+ blood T cells expanded clonally by week 6 at 0.1 to 3.0 mg/kg.

The clonotype was recovered from an adult with an advanced solid tumor such as melanoma, head and neck, liver or kidney cancer. This rearrangement joins TRBV28 to TRBJ2-7; D possibly uses TRBD1 or TRBD2 (5 bases each). This material consisted of CD4+ or CD8+ T cells sorted from blood, taken in a trial of the OX40 agonist ivuxolimab. CDR3 in DNA: TGTGCCAGCGAGGGTGGGCAGGGCCTCTACGAGCAGTACTTC. Protein product: CASEGGQGLYEQYF.